This TCR beta chain was retrieved from a study of PD-L1 blockade in urothelial cancer. For the study at large: Male sex and bladder-origin urothelial cancer were recorded for about 85% of the roughly 29 patients. Prior exposure to chemotherapy in patients amounted to 0 to 3 regimens received.

Time point reported: peripheral blood 6 weeks after treatment start. Urothelial carcinoma, locally advanced or metastatic, affected the patients. TCRdb's table, derived via immunoSEQ multiplex PCR, lists solely in-frame clones and lacks some. There are tens of thousands of clones in the sample; more than 75% occur only once, and over 9.5% lies in the top ten. The CDR3 runs to 16 residues. J gave up 1 base and V 4 bases, and 10 bases lay outside the gene matches. Germline-derived CDR1 and CDR2 are SQVTM and ANQGSEA. This TCR derives from a man in his fifties or sixties with urothelial cancer. This chain uses TRBV29-1 with TRBJ1-2; 9 positions agree with TRBD1. The sequences come from PBMCs, collected around atezolizumab (anti-PD-L1) treatment. The CDR3 region is CSVGDSGTGINYGYTF. As DNA, the CDR3 is TGCAGCGTTGGGGATTCGGGGACAGGGATTAACTATGGCTACACCTTC.